The 10 T cell receptor beta chains presented below share a single source sample, sequenced in a study of cytomegalovirus exposure and HLA in healthy donors. Vbeta (60) and Jbeta (13) primers were used in the PCR. Data came from immunoSEQ multiplex PCR; TCRdb stores just in-frame clones and leaves some out. The sample lists 100,000 to 150,000 clones, more than 60% seen once, with around 4% in the top ten. The sequenced material came from PBMCs. The receptor set was obtained from a woman between 40 and 55 years old in good health and CMV-seronegative.

This clone showed up just a few times. This sequence joins TRBV5-6 and TRBJ1-1; 9 positions match TRBD1. Trimming took 3 bases from V and 12 from J; bases not matched to a gene: 18. The CDR3 is 16 residues long. CDR1 and CDR2 (germline): SGHDT, YYEEEE. The CDR3 coding sequence is TGTGCCAGCAGCTCTTCTACAACGTTCGGGACAGGGTTTACTTTCTTT. It is translated as CASSSSTTFGTGFTFF.

The V gene is TRBV5-1, the J gene TRBJ1-2, with 7 bases identical to TRBD1. Germline V gene data show CDR1 as SGHRS and CDR2 as YFSETQ. CDR3 length equals 13 residues. The junction had 4 bases not matched to a gene; V was cut back by 2 bases and J by 6 bases. CDR3 in amino acids: CASSFQGDNGYTF. The CDR3 nucleotides are TGCGCCAGCAGCTTCCAGGGGGATAATGGCTACACCTTC.

V gene TRBV10-3 combines with J gene TRBJ2-7, with TRBD2 matching over 10 bases. The CDR3 is 12 amino acids. V was pared by 7 bases and J by 5 bases, with 2 bases of the junction left unmatched. CDR1 is ENHRY and CDR2 is SYGVKD in the germline V gene. CDR3 sequence: CAIKSGRDEQYF. Here the CDR3 DNA reads TGTGCCATCAAGAGCGGGAGGGACGAGCAGTACTTC.

The sample holds many counts of this clone. The chain has TRBV5-5 and TRBJ2-7; possibly TRBD1 for D (6 bases). Germline CDR1 is SGHKS and CDR2 is YYEKEE (reference sequence). V lost 1 base to trimming and J lost 3 bases, with 11 bases between them. CDR3 size: 14 residues. The CDR3 DNA is TGTGCCAGCAGCTTGACGGACAGAAGCTACGAGCAGTACTTC. It translates to CASSLTDRSYEQYF.

The V and J genes are TRBV2 and TRBJ1-5, with a weak D call TRBD1 (5 bases). Germline V lookup: CDR1 SNHLY, CDR2 FYNNEI. V was trimmed by 3 bases and J by 7 bases, leaving 16 bases between them. This CDR3 comprises 15 residues. The CDR3 is CASSEGFGAGQPQHF. In DNA, the CDR3 is TGTGCCAGCAGTGAGGGTTTTGGGGCTGGCCAGCCCCAGCATTTT.

The chain joins TRBV11-2 to TRBJ1-1; possible D gene TRBD1, 6 bases. Germline loops: CDR1 SGHAT, CDR2 FQNNGV. Trimming took 5 bases from V and 0 from J, leaving 16 bases between them. This CDR3 spans 16 amino acids. Here the CDR3 DNA reads TGTGCCAGCAGCCCTCAGGGGACCCACCTGAACACTGAAGCTTTCTTT. It translates to CASSPQGTHLNTEAFF.

In its sample, this clone was seen once. The V and J genes are TRBV7-3 and TRBJ2-4; TRBD1 aligns across 8 bases. The CDR3 has 21 amino acids. CDR1 SGHTA and CDR2 FQGTGA come from the germline V gene. Trimming removed 2 bases from V and 0 bases from J; junction bases left unmatched: 18. For the CDR3, the DNA is TGTGCCAGCAGCTTACAGAAAGGAGGGACAGGCCCCAATATAGCCAAAAACATTCAGTACTTC. Translation: CASSLQKGGTGPNIAKNIQYF.

The sample holds a few counts of this clone. Additional DNA sequences in this sample encode the identical CDR3. This rearrangement joins TRBV5-1 to TRBJ1-4; D uncertain. Germline V gene sequence: CDR1 SGHRS, CDR2 YFSETQ. The germline V and J ends were trimmed by 4 bases and 7 bases, with 14 bases remaining between them. CDR3 length: 14 amino acids. The CDR3 here is CASSPGEGGEKLFF. The CDR3 DNA sequence: TGCGCCAGCAGCCCCGGAGAGGGCGGTGAAAAACTGTTTTTT.

This chain connects TRBV5-1 to TRBJ2-3, with TRBD2 matching 7 bases. CDR3 size: 14 residues. Per the germline V gene, CDR1 is SGHRS and CDR2 is YFSETQ. Losses at the gene ends were 1 base for V and 1 base for J; bases not matched to a gene: 0. The CDR3 region has the DNA TGCGCCAGCAGCTTGCGGGGGGGCACAGATACGCAGTATTTT. Translating it yields CASSLRGGTDTQYF.

V and J are TRBV4-1 and TRBJ2-7; D unresolved. The V gene lost 0 bases and the J gene lost 8 bases, with 11 bases spanning the gap. The CDR3 runs to 13 residues. Germline CDR1 and CDR2: MGHRA and YSYEKL. Here the CDR3 reads CASSQDIFAKQYF. Written as DNA, the CDR3 is TGCGCCAGCAGCCAAGATATCTTTGCGAAGCAGTACTTC.